The rows below give T cell receptor beta chains drawn from one sample of a study of T cells in Graves' hyperthyroidism and ophthalmopathy. TCRdb re-called the multiplex PCR reads with MiXCR, one entry per CDR3 protein. The sample contains under 400,000 distinct CDR3 sequences, 15% to 20% of which appear only once. Sequenced input: blood. The receptors stem from a woman in her thirties or forties with Graves' ophthalmopathy. CDR3s include the opening cysteine and the closing phenylalanine or tryptophan. A D gene is named only where the DNA matches it firmly. The listing skips clone size in some rows; elsewhere it reads once, few, many or a size class.

d_call	cdr3_length	v_call	j_call	clone_size	cdr3_nt	cdr3_aa
NA	13	TRBV12-3/TRBV12-4	TRBJ2-7	many	TGTGCCAGCGGACTGGGGATCTCCTACGAGCAGTACTTC	CASGLGISYEQYF
NA	15	TRBV28	TRBJ2-7	many	TGTGCCAGCAGCGAAAACAGGGAGGTAAACTACGAGCAGTACTTC	CASSENREVNYEQYF
NA	14	TRBV28	TRBJ2-2	many	TGTGCCACCCTTCCCTTGACAGTCGGCGGGGAGCTGTTTTTT	CATLPLTVGGELFF
NA	15	TRBV5-5	TRBJ2-7	NA	TGTGCCAGCAGCTTTTTTGACCGGGGCTCCTACGAGCAGTACTTC	CASSFFDRGSYEQYF
NA	12	TRBV28	TRBJ2-7	many	TGTGCCAGCACCCAGGGACTCGGCGAGCAGTACTTC	CASTQGLGEQYF
TRBD2	15	TRBV7-2	TRBJ2-5	many	TGTGCCAGCAGCTTGTCCGGGACTAGCTCAGAGACCCAGTACTTC	CASSLSGTSSETQYF
NA	14	TRBV10-1	TRBJ1-1	few	TGCGCCAGCAGTGAGGACGGTTTGAACACTGAAGCTTTCTTT	CASSEDGLNTEAFF
NA	14	TRBV5-1	TRBJ2-5	many	TGCGCCAGCAGCTTAGGAAGATCTATAGGGCCCCAGTACTTC	CASSLGRSIGPQYF
TRBD1	15	TRBV12-3/TRBV12-4	TRBJ2-7	NA	TGTGCCAGCCACCCCGGACAGGGGGGAATTTACGAGCAGTACTTC	CASHPGQGGIYEQYF
NA	16	TRBV4-2	TRBJ1-5	NA	TGTGCCAGCAGCCGGGGGGTGGGCAGGTCAAATCAGCCCCAGCATTTT	CASSRGVGRSNQPQHF
NA	16	TRBV25-1	TRBJ1-1	many	TGTGCCAGCAGTGAATATTTTATTGGGGGGAACACTGAAGCTTTCTTT	CASSEYFIGGNTEAFF
TRBD2	18	TRBV12-3/TRBV12-4	TRBJ2-7	once	TGTGCCAGCAGAGACCCTAGGAGGGGACTAGCGGGAGTTTGGGAGCAGTACTTC	CASRDPRRGLAGVWEQYF
NA	13	TRBV7-2	TRBJ2-2	NA	TGTGCCAGCAGCGCACGAGGAGTCGGGGAGCTGTTTTTT	CASSARGVGELFF
TRBD2	14	TRBV30	TRBJ2-7	many	TGTGCCTGGAGACCTCGGACTAGCGGGATGTACTGGTACTTC	CAWRPRTSGMYWYF
TRBD2	13	TRBV11-3	TRBJ2-7	many	TGTGCCAGCAGCGGCGGGAGCGGGAACGAGCAGTACTTC	CASSGGSGNEQYF
NA	13	TRBV12-3/TRBV12-4	TRBJ1-2	many	TGTGCCAGCAGTTTAAGGAGACTGAATGGCTACACCTTC	CASSLRRLNGYTF
NA	13	TRBV12-3/TRBV12-4	TRBJ1-1	many	TGTGCCAGCAGTTTTCCAGGGGCCACTGAAGCTTTCTTT	CASSFPGATEAFF
NA	15	TRBV12-3/TRBV12-4	TRBJ2-7	many	TGTGCCAGCAGTTTAACTCTCGGGAGTGTGGACGAGCAGTACTTC	CASSLTLGSVDEQYF
NA	11	TRBV29-1	TRBJ2-7	once	TGCAGCGTTGGTTTGGGGAACGAGCAGTACTTC	CSVGLGNEQYF
NA	12	TRBV6-5	TRBJ2-7	many	TGTGCCAGCAGTTCCATTGACTACGAGCAGTACTTC	CASSSIDYEQYF
NA	15	TRBV11-2	TRBJ1-3	NA	TGTGCCAGCAGCACGGGACTGTACTCTGGAAACACCATATATTTT	CASSTGLYSGNTIYF
NA	16	TRBV11-1	TRBJ1-3	many	TGTGCCAGCACCGCCCTGGGGTTCAAGACTGGAAACACCATATATTTT	CASTALGFKTGNTIYF
NA	13	TRBV12-5	TRBJ2-2	NA	TGTGCTAGTGCCTTCGAGCGTGGCGGGGAGCTGTTTTTT	CASAFERGGELFF
NA	11	TRBV11-2	TRBJ2-7	many	TGTGCCAGCAGCTTAGAGTCGGCCCAGTACTTC	CASSLESAQYF
TRBD1	18	TRBV28	TRBJ2-5	NA	TGTGCCAGCAGTGACCCCGGACGACAGGGGGCTTTTATGGAGACCCAGTACTTC	CASSDPGRQGAFMETQYF
NA	15	TRBV6-1	TRBJ1-5	many	TGTGCCAGCAGTGATGACATCTATAGCAATCAGCCCCAGCATTTT	CASSDDIYSNQPQHF
TRBD2	14	TRBV28	TRBJ2-7	many	TGTGCCAGCGGGGAACTAGCGGGATCCTACGAGCAGTACTTC	CASGELAGSYEQYF
NA	16	TRBV20-1	TRBJ1-2	many	TGCAGTGCTAGAGATGGTTTCAGGGGTACTAACTATGGCTACACCTTC	CSARDGFRGTNYGYTF
TRBD1	14	TRBV28	TRBJ1-3	many	TGTGCCAGCAACACCGACAGGGGAGTAAACACCATATATTTT	CASNTDRGVNTIYF
NA	12	TRBV2	TRBJ1-1	many	TGTGCCAGGGTCGGGGGGAACACTGAAGCTTTCTTT	CARVGGNTEAFF
TRBD2	18	TRBV2	TRBJ2-4	many	TGTGCCAGCAGTCCTCGCGGAGCGGGGGGGCTAGCCAAAAACATTCAGTACTTC	CASSPRGAGGLAKNIQYF
NA	16	TRBV20-1	TRBJ1-6	many	TGCAGTGCTAGAGGGCCCCAGGGGCAGTATAATTCACCCCTCCACTTT	CSARGPQGQYNSPLHF
NA	15	TRBV28	TRBJ2-7	many	TGTGCCAGCAGTTTGATCAGTAACGCGGCCTACGAGCAGTACTTC	CASSLISNAAYEQYF
TRBD2	18	TRBV15	TRBJ2-7	many	TGTGCCACCAGCAGAGGATCGGCACTAGCGGGAGGATCCTACGAGCAGTACTTC	CATSRGSALAGGSYEQYF
NA	13	TRBV7-9	TRBJ2-2	many	TGTGCCAGCAGCCCCGACGGACTTTCGGAGCTGTTTTTT	CASSPDGLSELFF
TRBD1	15	TRBV20-1	TRBJ2-7	many	TGCAGTGCTAGTCTCAGGACAGGGCCCTCCTACGAGCAGTACTTC	CSASLRTGPSYEQYF
TRBD2	15	TRBV7-9	TRBJ2-4	NA	TGTGCCAGCAGCCCCAGGCGGGGGGTCAAAAACATTCAGTACTTC	CASSPRRGVKNIQYF
NA	15	TRBV3-1	TRBJ2-5	many	TGTGCCAGCAGCCAAGACAGCGACATCGGGGGGACCCAGTACTTC	CASSQDSDIGGTQYF
NA	16	TRBV19	TRBJ1-2	many	TGTGCCAGTAGTATGGAGACAGAGGAGCTCTTCTATGGCTACACCTTC	CASSMETEELFYGYTF
NA	12	TRBV6-1	TRBJ2-7	NA	TGCGCCGTCACCGCACCATCCTACGAGCAGTACTTC	CAVTAPSYEQYF
NA	14	TRBV7-9	TRBJ1-1	many	TGTGCCAGCAGCTTAGTACAGATGAACACTGAAGCTTTCTTT	CASSLVQMNTEAFF
NA	15	TRBV6-2/TRBV6-3	TRBJ1-1	NA	TGTGCCAGCAGTCCTCAACAGGGTGGGGCCACTGAAGCTTTCTTT	CASSPQQGGATEAFF
NA	15	TRBV5-1	TRBJ2-7	many	TGCGCCAGCAGCGCCGGGGACGCCTGGGCCTACGAGCAGTACTTC	CASSAGDAWAYEQYF
NA	15	TRBV19	TRBJ1-5	many	TGTGCCAGTCGTAGAATGGTTGAGAGCAATCAGCCCCAGCATTTT	CASRRMVESNQPQHF
NA	16	TRBV6-5	TRBJ1-1	many	TGTGCCAGCAGTTCCCGCCCGACAGTTTCAAACACTGAAGCTTTCTTT	CASSSRPTVSNTEAFF
NA	16	TRBV4-2	TRBJ1-2	many	TGTGCCAGCAGCCAAGATCCCGGGGGCTCGGGCTATGGCTACACCTTC	CASSQDPGGSGYGYTF
TRBD2	14	TRBV6-2/TRBV6-3	TRBJ2-7	many	TGTGCCAGCAGCGGACTAGCGGGAAGAGGCGAGCAGTACTTC	CASSGLAGRGEQYF
TRBD2	17	TRBV9	TRBJ2-2	NA	TGTGCCAGCACCTCGGCTAGCGGGAGGGCCAGGGCCGGGGAGCTGTTTTTT	CASTSASGRARAGELFF
NA	12	TRBV18	TRBJ1-2	few	TGTGCCAGCTCACCAATCGGCTATGGCTACACCTTC	CASSPIGYGYTF
TRBD1	14	TRBV5-1	TRBJ2-7	many	TGCGCCAGCAGAGGGACAGGAGTCTCCTACGAGCAGTACTTC	CASRGTGVSYEQYF
NA	15	TRBV12-3/TRBV12-4	TRBJ1-5	many	TGTGCCAGCAGTTTCCGGGGGTACGGCAATCAGCCCCAGCATTTT	CASSFRGYGNQPQHF
NA	15	TRBV24-1	TRBJ1-1	few	TGTGCCACCCCCCCCCCCCAGGGGTCGAACACTGAAGCTTTCTTT	CATPPPQGSNTEAFF